The 18 T cell receptor beta chains listed next were all sequenced from one sample in a study of cytomegalovirus exposure and HLA in healthy donors. Both 60 Vbeta primers and 13 Jbeta primers went into the PCR. Sequencing was performed with immunoSEQ multiplex PCR; in TCRdb, only in-frame clones are kept and a portion is missing. The table lists approximately 300,000 clones, 80% to 90% of them singletons. Sequencing used PBMCs. The source of these receptors is a middle-aged woman in good health and CMV-seropositive.

The chain recombines TRBV29-1 with TRBJ2-7; TRBD2 agrees at 9 bases. J was trimmed by 5 bases and V by 3 bases; bases with no gene match: 11. The CDR3 runs to 15 residues. Germline assignment: CDR1 SQVTM and CDR2 ANQGSEA. CDR3 nucleotide sequence: TGCAGCGTTGATATTAGCGGGAGAATATCGGACGAGCAGTACTTC. Its protein product is CSVDISGRISDEQYF.

The chain employs TRBV2 and TRBJ2-1; TRBD2 aligns across 12 bases. This CDR3 region has 18 residues. Trimming took 3 bases from V and 8 from J; bases not matched to a gene: 14. The germline V gene has CDR1 SNHLY and CDR2 FYNNEI. CDR3: CASSDLTKLAGGTDEQFF. The DNA of the CDR3 is TGTGCCAGCAGTGACCTCACTAAGCTAGCGGGAGGGACGGATGAGCAGTTCTTC.

The rearrangement joins TRBV6-6 to TRBJ1-4, with 7 bases lining up with TRBD1. The trim removed 7 bases at V and 3 bases at J, leaving 8 bases unmatched. CDR3 length equals 15 residues. Germline lookup yields CDR1 MNHNY and CDR2 SVGAGI (reference sequence). This CDR3 reads CASTKDRASNEKLFF. In nucleotides, the CDR3 is TGTGCCAGCACCAAAGACAGGGCCTCTAATGAAAAACTGTTTTTT.

The V and J genes are TRBV5-1 and TRBJ2-1; TRBD2 aligns across 9 bases. CDR3 length: 15 residues. The ends lost 4 bases at V and 5 bases at J; junction bases unmatched: 7. The V gene's germline CDR1 is SGHRS and CDR2 YFSETQ. CDR3: CASSPLAGPNNEQFF. The DNA for the CDR3 is TGCGCCAGCAGCCCGCTAGCGGGGCCAAACAATGAGCAGTTCTTC.

The V call is TRBV6-1, the J call TRBJ1-4; TRBD1 is a possible D gene (5 bases). The CDR3 has 15 amino acids. Trimming cost V 11 bases and J 8 bases, with 24 bases left between them. Germline V gives CDR1 MNHNS, CDR2 SASEGT. The CDR3 here is CASRSGAGLGEKLFF. DNA of the CDR3: TGTGCCTCTCGCAGCGGGGCAGGGTTGGGAGAAAAACTGTTTTTT.

The V and J genes are TRBV5-1 and TRBJ2-3, with 12 nucleotides matching TRBD2. J lost 13 bases, V lost 3 bases, and 12 bases had no gene match. The CDR3 length is 15 residues. The germline CDR1 and CDR2 sequences are SGHRS and YFSETQ. The CDR3 here is CASSSTSGSLQGEYF. The DNA of the CDR3 is TGCGCCAGCAGCTCGACTAGCGGGAGCCTCCAAGGGGAGTATTTT.

The rearrangement joins TRBV25-1 to TRBJ2-7; 7 bases are shared with TRBD2. The germline V gene has CDR1 MGHDK and CDR2 SYGVNS. With V trimmed by 11 bases and J by 7 bases, 11 bases remained unmatched. The CDR3 runs 12 residues. As DNA, the CDR3 is TGTGCCCGGCTGGGGGGGATAAGGGAGCAGTACTTC. It yields the protein CARLGGIREQYF.

V is TRBV7-3 and J is TRBJ2-1, with 13 bases lining up with TRBD2. The CDR3 runs 17 residues. Germline V lookup: CDR1 SGHTA, CDR2 FQGTGA. J lost 6 bases, V lost 4 bases, and 9 bases had no gene match. This CDR3 is CASSSNPGLAGVNEQFF. CDR3 sequence (DNA): TGTGCCAGCAGCTCAAACCCTGGACTAGCGGGAGTCAATGAGCAGTTCTTC.

V gene TRBV7-2 combines with J gene TRBJ2-7, with TRBD1 identical over 7 bases. CDR1 and CDR2 (germline): SGHTA, FQGNSA. V lost 5 bases and J lost 9; bases outside the gene matches: 10. This CDR3 region has 13 residues. This CDR3 is CASSIDRVGGQYF. CDR3 DNA: TGTGCCAGCAGCATCGACAGGGTCGGCGGGCAGTACTTC.

This chain uses TRBV7-2 with TRBJ2-7, with 11 positions matching TRBD2. V lost 4 bases and J lost 4; bases outside the gene matches: 6. Germline CDR1 and CDR2: SGHTA and FQGNSA. CDR3 length: 15 residues. The CDR3 region has the DNA TGTGCCAGCAGCTACTTAGCGGGGGGGTGGTACGAGCAGTACTTC. Translation: CASSYLAGGWYEQYF.

The chain recombines TRBV7-6 with TRBJ2-1; the match to TRBD2 covers 9 bases. The ends lost 1 base at V and 8 bases at J; junction bases unmatched: 9. Germline V lookup: CDR1 SGHVS, CDR2 FNYEAQ. CDR3 length: 16 residues. CDR3 DNA: TGTGCCAGCAGCTTAGATGAGCGGGAGGAGGTAGATGAGCAGTTCTTC. This encodes CASSLDEREEVDEQFF.

The chain has TRBV9 and TRBJ1-4, with TRBD1 as a possible D gene (6 bases). The CDR3 totals 16 residues. With 3 bases removed from V and 4 bases from J, the gap between germline ends came to 16 bases. Germline V gene lookup returns CDR1 SGDLS and CDR2 YYNGEE. CDR3 amino acids: CASSAGTGTLNEKLFF. Written as DNA, the CDR3 is TGTGCCAGCAGCGCTGGGACCGGGACACTTAATGAAAAACTGTTTTTT.

This clone was counted once. The chain carries TRBV18 and TRBJ1-1, with D perhaps matching TRBD1 (6 bases). CDR1 and CDR2 from the germline V gene are KGHSH and LQKENI. The CDR3 extends over 12 amino acids. Trimming took 5 bases from V and 7 from J, leaving 11 bases between them. The CDR3 DNA sequence: TGTGCCAGCTCATCGGACAGCCTTGAAGCTTTCTTT. Its protein is CASSSDSLEAFF.

As DNA, the CDR3 is TGTGCCAGCTCACCTCGCTTAGCGGGAGTGGGGAATGAGCAGTTCTTC. Its translation is CASSPRLAGVGNEQFF. The chain links TRBV18 to TRBJ2-1; 9 bases match TRBD2. CDR1 and CDR2 (germline): KGHSH, LQKENI. CDR3 length: 16 residues. J was trimmed by 7 bases and V by 3 bases; bases with no gene match: 10.

V usage is TRBV30 and J usage is TRBJ2-6; a possible D gene is TRBD2 (5 bases). Trimming shortened V by 4 bases and J by 1 base, and 8 bases separated the two germline ends. This CDR3 has 14 residues. Germline CDR1 is GTSNPN and CDR2 is SVGIG (reference sequence). CDR3 DNA sequence: TGTGCCTGGACTAGGACTTCTGGGGCCAACGTCCTGACTTTC. Its protein product is CAWTRTSGANVLTF.

This clone was counted between two and nine times. This chain links TRBV7-2 with TRBJ2-7; the D gene is possibly TRBD1 (5 bases). Trimming removed 5 bases at V and 2 bases at J, with 10 bases between. The CDR3 runs 13 residues. Germline V lookup: CDR1 SGHTA, CDR2 FQGNSA. In DNA, the CDR3 is TGTGCCAGCAGCAGGGGCAGCCCCTACGAGCAGTACTTC. Amino acids: CASSRGSPYEQYF.

This clone was detected only once. V gene TRBV27 combines with J gene TRBJ2-2; 8 nucleotides line up with TRBD2. This CDR3 is built from 16 residues. Trimming cost V 4 bases and J 1 base; bases outside gene matches: 5. Germline V gives CDR1 MNHEY, CDR2 SMNVEV (reference sequence). The CDR3 reads CASSSLAGKNTGELFF. The DNA for the CDR3 is TGTGCCAGCAGTTCATTAGCGGGGAAGAACACCGGGGAGCTGTTTTTT.

The chain employs TRBV29-1 and TRBJ2-7, with 11 bases identical to TRBD2. Losses at the gene ends were 6 bases for V and 4 bases for J; bases not matched to a gene: 2. Germline CDR1 and CDR2: SQVTM and ANQGSEA. The CDR3 spans 12 residues. The CDR3 reads CSVWTSGYEQYF. The CDR3, as DNA: TGCAGCGTCTGGACTAGCGGGTACGAGCAGTACTTC.